The 21 T cell receptor beta chains listed next were all sequenced from one sample in a study of T-cell reconstitution after alpha-beta-depleted transplantation in children. Construction of the TCRbeta library involved unique molecular identifiers. TCRdb used MiXCR to reprocess the PCR reads, holding one entry per CDR3 protein. Of some 240,000 distinct CDR3 sequences listed, about 11% are singletons. The sample in question was PBMCs from the stem cell graft donor, obtained from the stem cell graft. All receptors derive from a human donor who donated a stem cell graft to a child with acute lymphoblastic leukemia.

The sample holds many counts of this clonotype. This sequence joins TRBV20-1 and TRBJ2-7; 9 nucleotides align to TRBD2. There are 13 residues in the CDR3. CDR1 and CDR2 (germline): DFQATT, SNEGSKA (reference sequence). J lost 3 bases, V lost 1 base, and 1 base had no gene match. The CDR3 nucleotides read TGCAGTGCTAGAGGGACTAGCGACTACGAGCAGTACTTC. The encoded protein is CSARGTSDYEQYF.

V usage is TRBV6-2 or TRBV6-3 and J usage is TRBJ2-1; D unclear. Germline V gene sequence: CDR1 MNHEY, CDR2 SVGEGT. The CDR3 extends over 13 amino acids. V lost 2 bases and J 13 bases, leaving 15 bases between the germline ends. The DNA for the CDR3 is TGTGCCAGCAGTTACGGAATCAGTGTAGATCAGTTCTTC. Translated: CASSYGISVDQFF.

CDR3 nucleotide sequence: TGTGCCAGCAGCTCCGGGACAGGGAGTTTACCAAATGGCTACACCTTC. It is translated as CASSSGTGSLPNGYTF. V is TRBV7-8 and J is TRBJ1-2; 9 bases are shared with TRBD1. Germline CDR1 reads SGHVS; CDR2 reads FQNEAQ. Germline trimming cut 4 bases from V and 6 bases from J; bases unmatched to any gene: 12. The CDR3 contains 16 residues.

This clonotype has more than one count but fewer than ten. The V and J genes are TRBV10-3 and TRBJ2-1, with 9 bases that match TRBD1. This CDR3 is 17 amino acids long. CDR1 and CDR2 (germline): ENHRY, SYGVKD. J lost 6 bases, V lost 4 bases, and 13 bases had no gene match. This CDR3 reads CAISGGLRGQGSNEQFF. In DNA form, the CDR3 reads TGTGCCATCAGTGGCGGGCTGCGAGGACAGGGGAGCAATGAGCAGTTCTTC.

In its sample, this clonotype was seen many times. V is TRBV9 and J is TRBJ2-7; D possibly corresponds to TRBD2 (5 bases). Trimming pared 0 bases from V and 5 bases from J, leaving 12 bases between. This CDR3 is built from 14 residues. Germline V gene sequence: CDR1 SGDLS, CDR2 YYNGEE. CDR3 bases: TGTGCCAGCAGCGTAGGTAGAGGGAATGACGAGCAGTACTTC. This gives the protein CASSVGRGNDEQYF.

The genes are TRBV12-3 or TRBV12-4 and TRBJ2-1; TRBD1 matches 7 bases. CDR3 size: 13 residues. V trimming: 7 bases; J trimming: 4 bases; junction bases outside the gene matches: 4. CDR3 protein: CASTATGYNEQFF. CDR3 DNA sequence: TGTGCCAGCACCGCGACAGGGTACAATGAGCAGTTCTTC.

In the case of this clonotype: A clone one base away is much larger, so this may be a read error. This chain uses TRBV10-3 with TRBJ2-1; TRBD1 aligns across 8 bases. Germline CDR1 is ENHRY and CDR2 is SYGVKD. V gave up 8 bases and J gave up 7 bases; unmatched junction bases: 13. CDR3 length: 15 residues. In nucleotides, the CDR3 is TGTGCCATCGGTGCCTGGACAGGGCATGGAAATGAGCAGTTCTTC. Translated, it gives CAIGAWTGHGNEQFF.

This clonotype was recorded at least ten times. V usage is TRBV5-1 and J usage is TRBJ2-5; TRBD2 matches 8 bases. CDR1 and CDR2 (germline): SGHRS, YFSETQ. This CDR3 spans 16 amino acids. The V and J ends lost 0 bases and 3 bases, in that order; junction bases with no gene match: 7. CDR3 nucleotide sequence: TGCGCCAGCAGCTTGGAAGCGGGAGCGAGAAAAGAGACCCAGTACTTC. Encoded protein: CASSLEAGARKETQYF.

This clonotype was recorded at least ten times. This chain joins TRBV6-2 or TRBV6-3 and TRBJ2-5; D call uncertain. Trimming took off 0 bases at V and 5 bases at J, with 7 bases between the two ends. Looked up from germline, CDR1 is MNHEY and CDR2 is SVGEGT. This CDR3 region has 13 residues. This CDR3 is CASSYSRRETQYF. The DNA for the CDR3 is TGTGCCAGCAGTTACTCGAGACGGGAGACCCAGTACTTC.

This clonotype was detected ten times or more. The chain is built from TRBV7-9 and TRBJ2-7; D is perhaps TRBD1 (6 bases). Trimming removed 6 bases from V and 6 bases from J, with 21 bases in between. The germline V gene encodes CDR1 SEHNR and CDR2 FQNEAQ (reference sequence). The CDR3 is 15 residues long. The DNA of the CDR3 is TGTGCCAGCAGGTCGTTGGGGGACATAGGGGTCGAGCAGTACTTC. Encoded protein: CASRSLGDIGVEQYF.

This clonotype has at least ten counts. V usage is TRBV5-1 and J usage is TRBJ2-7; unclear D gene. The V and J ends lost 5 bases and 2 bases respectively, with 14 bases between them. CDR3 length equals 14 residues. The germline gives CDR1 SGHRS, CDR2 YFSETQ. In DNA, the CDR3 is TGCGCCAGCAGGTGGACGCTGGGGACCTACGAGCAGTACTTC. Translated, it gives CASRWTLGTYEQYF.

There are many counts of this clonotype. The chain joins TRBV18 to TRBJ2-5, with a possible D match to TRBD1 (5 bases). Germline V gene data show CDR1 as KGHSH and CDR2 as LQKENI. Trimming took off 6 bases at V and 5 bases at J, with 16 bases between the two ends. The CDR3 extends over 14 amino acids. CDR3 loop: CASSQRGRAETQYF. For the CDR3, the DNA is TGTGCCAGCTCCCAGCGCGGCAGGGCTGAGACCCAGTACTTC.

In this sample, this clonotype turned up many times. V and J are TRBV7-9 and TRBJ1-3; D uncertain. Germline loops: CDR1 SEHNR, CDR2 FQNEAQ (reference sequence). V gave up 5 bases and J gave up 4 bases, with 3 bases separating them. The CDR3 is 11 amino acids. The CDR3 bases are TGTGCCAGCAGCATCGGAAACACCATATATTTT. This codes for CASSIGNTIYF.

This clonotype has a count of ten or more. The CDR3 DNA is TGTGCCAGCAGTTCCTCAGGGACAGGGGGATTCGATGAGCAGTTCTTC. Its protein product is CASSSSGTGGFDEQFF. V usage is TRBV6-2 or TRBV6-3 and J usage is TRBJ2-1; 11 nucleotides align to TRBD1. CDR1 and CDR2 (germline): MNHEY, SVGEGT. The CDR3 loop spans 16 amino acids. V gave up 4 bases and J gave up 8 bases; unmatched junction bases: 10.

This clonotype was recorded many times. The chain couples TRBV7-2 to TRBJ2-2; D is perhaps TRBD2 (5 bases). V was pared by 2 bases and J by 5 bases, with 12 bases between. Germline-derived CDR1 and CDR2 are SGHTA and FQGNSA. The CDR3 has 15 residues. The CDR3 spells CASSLSGGRTGELFF. The CDR3 coding sequence is TGTGCCAGCAGCTTATCAGGAGGTCGAACCGGGGAGCTGTTTTTT.

This clonotype appeared many times. The chain uses TRBV18 and TRBJ1-2, with D unresolved. CDR1 KGHSH and CDR2 LQKENI come from the germline V gene. V lost 3 bases and J 4 bases, leaving 12 bases between the germline ends. This CDR3 spans 14 amino acids. The CDR3 nucleotides are TGTGCCAGCTCACCTCCTATGGCCATCTATGGCTACACCTTC. Translating it yields CASSPPMAIYGYTF.

This clonotype was picked up a small number of times. The chain links TRBV24-1 to TRBJ2-1; 10 bases match TRBD2. Germline trimming cut 4 bases from V and 0 bases from J; bases unmatched to any gene: 5. There are 17 residues in the CDR3. CDR1 is KGHDR and CDR2 is SFDVKD in the germline V gene. CDR3 sequence: CATSELAGLSSYNEQFF. The CDR3 DNA sequence: TGTGCCACCAGTGAACTAGCGGGGCTCAGCTCCTACAATGAGCAGTTCTTC.

This clonotype was picked up many times. The rearrangement joins TRBV21-1 to TRBJ1-5; the table calls TRBD1, which could not be checked here. TRBV21-1 is annotated as a pseudogene. CDR3 length: 15 residues. CDR3 coding DNA: TGTGCCAGCGGCGGGTGGGGGAACAAGGGGCAGCCCCAGCATTTT. This codes for CASGGWGNKGQPQHF.

This clonotype was seen a handful of times. The chain carries TRBV7-9 and TRBJ2-7, with unresolved D. CDR1 is SEHNR, CDR2 FQNEAQ, per germline (reference sequence). Trimming took 1 base from V and 7 from J, leaving 11 bases between them. The CDR3 spans 13 residues. CDR3 coding DNA: TGTGCCAGCAGCTTAGTGCGGCTCCGGGAGCAGTACTTC. It is translated as CASSLVRLREQYF.

The sample holds many counts of this clonotype. The genes are TRBV27 and TRBJ1-2, with 10 bases matching TRBD1. Germline CDR1 and CDR2: MNHEY and SMNVEV (reference sequence). The CDR3 contains 14 residues. V gave up 1 base and J gave up 8 bases; unmatched junction bases: 4. The DNA of the CDR3 is TGTGCCAGCAGTTTATGGGGGACAGGGGTCGGCTACACCTTC. Residues: CASSLWGTGVGYTF.

This clonotype appeared many times. The J gene is TRBJ2-3, the V gene TRBV9; 9 nucleotides match TRBD2. The CDR3 extends over 14 amino acids. V shed 3 bases, J shed 2 bases, and the junction held 1 base outside the gene matches. Germline values: CDR1 SGDLS, CDR2 YYNGEE. CDR3 in DNA: TGTGCCAGCAGCGCTAGCGGGGTCACAGATACGCAGTATTTT. Translated: CASSASGVTDTQYF.